This T cell receptor beta chain emerged from a study of T cells in Graves' hyperthyroidism and ophthalmopathy. General study results and limits: In blood, most of the thyroid clonotypes expanded above 0.001 were also present.

Orbital computed tomography, thyroid ultrasound, serum thyroxine and TRAb, and clinical symptoms together informed the diagnoses. From more than 8 ml of fresh peripheral blood, PBMCs were isolated. This CDR3 is built from 16 residues. With V trimmed by 5 bases and J by 6 bases, 14 bases remained unmatched. As regards this clonotype: Antigen: not known. A much larger clone lies a single base off, so this may be a read error.

There were TCR beta CDR3 regions amplified from RNA transcripts. The TCR CDR3 was amplified in a first-round RT-PCR using the HTBI primer set. Via MiXCR, TCRdb re-called the multiplex PCR reads, giving one row per CDR3 protein. This sample yields about 380,000 distinct CDR3 sequences, of which approximately 12% are seen a single time; around 20% belongs to the top ten. The chain employs TRBV12-3 or TRBV12-4 and TRBJ2-7; TRBD2 agrees at 9 bases. Sequenced material: blood. This receptor was obtained from a man aged 30 to 45 with Graves' hyperthyroidism that later progressed to Graves' ophthalmopathy. CDR3 loop: CASSDYGASGMIEQYF. CDR3 DNA: TGTGCCAGCAGTGATTACGGGGCTAGCGGGATGATCGAGCAGTACTTC.